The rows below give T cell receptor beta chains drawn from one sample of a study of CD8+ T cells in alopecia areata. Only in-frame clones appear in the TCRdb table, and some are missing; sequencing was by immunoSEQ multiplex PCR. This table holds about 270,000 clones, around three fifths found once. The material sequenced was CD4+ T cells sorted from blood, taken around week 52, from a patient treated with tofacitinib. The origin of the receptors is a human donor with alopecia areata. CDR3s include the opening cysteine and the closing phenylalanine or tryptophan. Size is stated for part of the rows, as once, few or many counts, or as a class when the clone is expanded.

CDR3 protein: CASSQGTVNTEAFF
V gene: TRBV7-9
clone size: NA
J gene: TRBJ1-1

CDR3 protein: CASSDRLADTQYF
V gene: TRBV9
clone size: NA
J gene: TRBJ2-3

CDR3 protein: CASRRDRGGNIQYF
V gene: TRBV2
clone size: few
J gene: TRBJ2-4

CDR3 protein: CASVKGENTEAFF
V gene: TRBV19
clone size: few
J gene: TRBJ1-1

CDR3 protein: CAISERGETQYF
V gene: TRBV10-3
clone size: NA
J gene: TRBJ2-5

CDR3 protein: CASIGGGGYGYTF
V gene: TRBV7-9
clone size: NA
J gene: TRBJ1-2

CDR3 protein: CASSRTGQENIQYF
V gene: TRBV13
clone size: NA
J gene: TRBJ2-4

CDR3 protein: CASSPQGATEAFF
V gene: TRBV7-3
clone size: once
J gene: TRBJ1-1

CDR3 protein: CASSETGLNEKLFF
V gene: TRBV2
clone size: NA
J gene: TRBJ1-4

CDR3 protein: CASSLQGNQPQHF
V gene: TRBV19
clone size: NA
J gene: TRBJ1-5

CDR3 protein: CSGDRGPDTQYF
V gene: TRBV29-1
clone size: NA
J gene: TRBJ2-3

CDR3 protein: CAWSVSSGYTDTQYF
V gene: TRBV30
clone size: NA
J gene: TRBJ2-3

CDR3 protein: CASSAITGGARDTEAFF
V gene: TRBV6-1
clone size: NA
J gene: TRBJ1-1

CDR3 protein: CASSEVGRASNQPQHF
V gene: TRBV6-1
clone size: NA
J gene: TRBJ1-5

CDR3 protein: CASSRTIGLSSYNEQFF
V gene: TRBV5-1
clone size: NA
J gene: TRBJ2-1

CDR3 protein: CASSEWASTDTQYF
V gene: TRBV25-1
clone size: few
J gene: TRBJ2-3

CDR3 protein: CASSFGGRDIYEQYF
V gene: TRBV7-9
clone size: NA
J gene: TRBJ2-7

CDR3 protein: CASSYPDREGEQYF
V gene: TRBV6-6
clone size: few
J gene: TRBJ2-7

CDR3 protein: CAWSVLHRAAGANVLTF
V gene: TRBV30
clone size: once
J gene: TRBJ2-6

CDR3 protein: CASSPRTGQDNEQFF
V gene: TRBV18
clone size: NA
J gene: TRBJ2-1

CDR3 protein: CASSLRPYEQYF
V gene: TRBV7-2
clone size: NA
J gene: TRBJ2-7

CDR3 protein: CASSLVRGRTDTQYF
V gene: TRBV7-2
clone size: NA
J gene: TRBJ2-3

CDR3 protein: CASSLETVSYEQYF
V gene: TRBV5-1
clone size: NA
J gene: TRBJ2-7

CDR3 protein: CATSRDRSGGETEAFF
V gene: TRBV15
clone size: NA
J gene: TRBJ1-1

CDR3 protein: CASSPPGSSTDTQYF
V gene: TRBV7-9
clone size: few
J gene: TRBJ2-3

CDR3 protein: CSVAGTLGNTIYF
V gene: TRBV29-1
clone size: NA
J gene: TRBJ1-3

CDR3 protein: CASSPGAAREQYF
V gene: TRBV2
clone size: NA
J gene: TRBJ2-7

CDR3 protein: CATSFPSGQETQYF
V gene: TRBV15
clone size: NA
J gene: TRBJ2-5

CDR3 protein: CAWSSGWGANEQFF
V gene: TRBV30
clone size: NA
J gene: TRBJ2-1

CDR3 protein: CASSNRENYGYTF
V gene: TRBV4-2
clone size: NA
J gene: TRBJ1-2

CDR3 protein: CAWGQGAVLDEQFF
V gene: TRBV30
clone size: NA
J gene: TRBJ2-1

CDR3 protein: CASSLKVGGNTEAFF
V gene: TRBV11-2
clone size: NA
J gene: TRBJ1-1

CDR3 protein: CASSPRGYSNQPQHF
V gene: TRBV9
clone size: NA
J gene: TRBJ1-5

CDR3 protein: CASSLWGAYNEQFF
V gene: TRBV7-9
clone size: NA
J gene: TRBJ2-1

CDR3 protein: CASRDRVSGYTF
V gene: TRBV27
clone size: NA
J gene: TRBJ1-2

CDR3 protein: CASSLGPQGEQYF
V gene: TRBV7-2
clone size: few
J gene: TRBJ2-7

CDR3 protein: CASSPGTTWEQYF
V gene: TRBV11-3
clone size: NA
J gene: TRBJ2-7

CDR3 protein: CSCDGNTEAFF
V gene: TRBV29-1
clone size: NA
J gene: TRBJ1-1

CDR3 protein: CASSSNRGKETQYF
V gene: TRBV7-2
clone size: many
J gene: TRBJ2-5

CDR3 protein: CAISGTGNTGELFF
V gene: TRBV10-3
clone size: few
J gene: TRBJ2-2

CDR3 protein: CAWSAGLINEQFF
V gene: TRBV30
clone size: NA
J gene: TRBJ2-1

CDR3 protein: CASSLASTGVEQFF
V gene: TRBV25-1
clone size: NA
J gene: TRBJ2-1

CDR3 protein: CASSWGSSNTGELFF
V gene: TRBV7-2
clone size: few
J gene: TRBJ2-2

CDR3 protein: CASSVGAGTSGNEQFF
V gene: TRBV9
clone size: few
J gene: TRBJ2-1

CDR3 protein: CASSASFRDYEQYF
V gene: TRBV5-1
clone size: NA
J gene: TRBJ2-7

CDR3 protein: CAWTRWGSDNEQFF
V gene: TRBV30
clone size: few
J gene: TRBJ2-1

CDR3 protein: CASLSRSGVYNEQFF
V gene: TRBV19
clone size: NA
J gene: TRBJ2-1

CDR3 protein: CASSLGQGWHEQYF
V gene: TRBV13
clone size: NA
J gene: TRBJ2-7

CDR3 protein: CASSLRLVLTDTQYF
V gene: TRBV11-2
clone size: NA
J gene: TRBJ2-3

CDR3 protein: CAWSELVLASSYEQYF
V gene: TRBV30
clone size: once
J gene: TRBJ2-7

CDR3 protein: CAWSGPSGSPLHF
V gene: TRBV30
clone size: NA
J gene: TRBJ1-6

CDR3 protein: CASSGSQGTEAFF
V gene: TRBV6-1
clone size: NA
J gene: TRBJ1-1

CDR3 protein: CASTSGGTDTQYF
V gene: TRBV30
clone size: NA
J gene: TRBJ2-3

CDR3 protein: CASSLRPVMNTEAFF
V gene: TRBV5-6
clone size: NA
J gene: TRBJ1-1

CDR3 protein: CASSREEQYF
V gene: TRBV25-1
clone size: NA
J gene: TRBJ2-7

CDR3 protein: CASSVIPNYNEQFF
V gene: TRBV6-1
clone size: few
J gene: TRBJ2-1

CDR3 protein: CASSHRLSETQYF
V gene: TRBV7-9
clone size: few
J gene: TRBJ2-5

CDR3 protein: CASSLDGTGSDTQYF
V gene: TRBV5-1
clone size: few
J gene: TRBJ2-3

CDR3 protein: CAWMGQGSSPLHF
V gene: TRBV30
clone size: NA
J gene: TRBJ1-6